This record concerns one TCR beta chain sequence. Its antigen is not known. These data belong to a study of shared clonotypes between healthy human individuals. Study observations and caveats: The naive CD4 repertoires of four donors were compared, and roughly 5.1% of clonotypes were shared.

The assay was immunoSEQ multiplex PCR, and TCRdb's table has in-frame clones only and misses some. The sample contains 300,000 or so clones, roughly 70% of which appear only once. This CDR3 region has 15 residues. In germline, CDR1 is KGHSH, CDR2 LQKENI. V lost 0 bases, J lost 5 bases, and 13 bases lay in between. Caucasian adults residing in Nashville, Tennessee made up all the donors. V is TRBV18 and J is TRBJ2-5, with TRBD2 as a possible D gene (6 bases). This TCR was recovered from a man aged 25-45 years in good health. Input material: memory CD4+ T cells sorted from blood. Subset specified: CD45RA-negative fraction. CDR3 bases: TGTGCCAGCTCACCACCGTTGCTGGGGAGGGAGACCCAGTACTTC. Its protein is CASSPPLLGRETQYF.